These 4 T cell receptor beta chains originate from one sample sequenced in a study of regulatory T cells in long-lasting Graves disease. Arm-PCR with iRepertoire HTBI primers amplified the CDR3 regions for these TCR beta libraries. TCRdb re-called the multiplex PCR reads through MiXCR, storing one row per CDR3 protein. The sample shows over 350,000 distinct CDR3 sequences, about 20% of them seen only once. This sample's time point: persistent/refractory GD, antithyroid drugs over 5 years with positive TRAb. Researchers made the TCR library from RNA that was extracted from PBMCs. Here the sequenced sample was peripheral blood mononuclear cells (PBMCs), taken when the disease was refractory, from a patient treated with antithyroid drugs. The receptors stem from a female donor with Graves disease.

V usage is TRBV19 and J usage is TRBJ2-2; 14 bases match TRBD2. Germline trimming cut 7 bases from V and 7 bases from J; bases unmatched to any gene: 5. This CDR3 is built from 15 residues. Germline V CDR1 and CDR2: LNHDA, SQIVND (reference sequence). The CDR3 nucleotides are TGTGCCAGTATGGGACTAGCGGGAGTGGGCGGGGAGCTGTTTTTT. Translation gives CASMGLAGVGGELFF. Complete variable domain (other parts from reference TRBV19 and TRBJ2-2): DGGITQSPKYLFRKEGQNVTLSCEQNLNHDAMYWYRQDPGQGLRLIYYSQIVNDFQKGDIAEGYSVSREKKESFPLTVTSAQKNPTAFYLCASMGLAGVGGELFFGEGSRLTVL.

The sample holds many counts of this clonotype. The chain carries TRBV11-2 and TRBJ2-5; TRBD1 agrees at 9 bases. Germline assignment: CDR1 SGHAT and CDR2 FQNNGV. Germline trimming cut 0 bases from V and 4 bases from J; bases unmatched to any gene: 3. CDR3 length: 15 amino acids. The CDR3 DNA follows: TGTGCCAGCAGCTTAGATGGGACAGGGATAGAGACCCAGTACTTC. Its protein is CASSLDGTGIETQYF.

This clonotype was detected once. The chain has TRBV4-2 and TRBJ2-7; 8 nucleotides line up with TRBD2. Germline CDR1 and CDR2: LGHNA and YNFKEQ. With V trimmed by 4 bases and J by 1 base, 9 bases remained unmatched. The CDR3 sequence is 16 residues long. Here the CDR3 reads CASSPPGREVSYEQYF. CDR3 DNA: TGTGCCAGCAGCCCCCCGGGGCGGGAGGTATCCTACGAGCAGTACTTC.

The gene calls are TRBV6-2 or TRBV6-3 and TRBJ2-2, with D uncertain. V was shortened by 3 bases and J by 1 base, with 9 bases between the two germline ends. The CDR3 consists of 15 residues. Germline assignment: CDR1 MNHEY and CDR2 SVGEGT. The CDR3 loop is CASSYGPRNTGELFF. DNA for the CDR3: TGTGCCAGCAGTTATGGGCCGCGGAACACCGGGGAGCTGTTTTTT.